These T cell receptor beta chains were read from a single sample in a study of OX40 agonist ivuxolimab in advanced cancers. Produced via immunoSEQ multiplex PCR; TCRdb's table is partial and in-frame only. The repertoire holds 40,000 or so clones, with roughly 90% as singletons. The specimen comprised CD4+ or CD8+ T cells sorted from blood, sampled in a trial of the OX40 agonist ivuxolimab. The receptor set was obtained from an adult with an advanced solid tumor such as melanoma, head and neck, liver or kidney cancer. The CDR3 runs from the conserved cysteine through the conserved F or W. Each record gives: clone size, D gene, V gene, CDR3 length, J gene, CDR3 DNA, CDR3 protein. D genes are given only for firm matches. Some rows have no size entry. The others give once, few or many, or a class for an expanded clone.

size: -; D: TRBD1; V: TRBV27; length: 15; J: TRBJ1-4; DNA: TGTGCCAGCAGTCCAACAGGGGTTGGTAATGAAAAACTGTTTTTT; CDR3: CASSPTGVGNEKLFF
size: -; D: -; V: TRBV2; length: 13; J: TRBJ2-7; DNA: TGTGCCAGCCAAGGACCTGTACTCTACGAGCAGTACTTC; CDR3: CASQGPVLYEQYF
size: -; D: TRBD2; V: TRBV9; length: 14; J: TRBJ2-1; DNA: TGTGCCAGCAGCGTAGGACTAGCGGGAGGTGAGCAGTTCTTC; CDR3: CASSVGLAGGEQFF
size: -; D: TRBD1; V: TRBV9; length: 14; J: TRBJ2-7; DNA: TGTGCCAGCAGCGTTGGACAGGGTCCCTACGAGCAGTACTTC; CDR3: CASSVGQGPYEQYF
size: -; D: -; V: TRBV7-9; length: 14; J: TRBJ1-4; DNA: TGTGCCAGCAGCATCCCGGGCACGGGTGAAAAACTGTTTTTT; CDR3: CASSIPGTGEKLFF
size: once; D: -; V: TRBV2; length: 17; J: TRBJ2-6; DNA: TGTGCCAGCAAGCTACGGACAGTTTACTCTGGGGCCAACGTCCTGACTTTC; CDR3: CASKLRTVYSGANVLTF
size: -; D: TRBD2; V: TRBV9; length: 15; J: TRBJ2-1; DNA: TGTGCCAGCAGCGCAGGGACTAGCGGGAACAATGAGCAGTTCTTC; CDR3: CASSAGTSGNNEQFF
size: -; D: TRBD1; V: TRBV9; length: 14; J: TRBJ1-3; DNA: TGTGCCAGCAGCCGGACAGGGAATGGAAACACCATATATTTT; CDR3: CASSRTGNGNTIYF
size: -; D: TRBD2; V: TRBV7-9; length: 18; J: TRBJ2-1; DNA: TGTGCCAGCAGCGTGTGGACTAGCGGGTTGAGCTCCTACAATGAGCAGTTCTTC; CDR3: CASSVWTSGLSSYNEQFF
size: -; D: -; V: TRBV11-2; length: 16; J: TRBJ1-1; DNA: TGTGCCAGCAGCTCGGCTCCGTTTACCTCGAACACTGAAGCTTTCTTT; CDR3: CASSSAPFTSNTEAFF
size: -; D: -; V: TRBV18; length: 15; J: TRBJ2-7; DNA: TGTGCCAGCTCACCACCTAGCAAACCTGGCTACGAGCAGTACTTC; CDR3: CASSPPSKPGYEQYF
size: -; D: TRBD2; V: TRBV5-1; length: 17; J: TRBJ2-2; DNA: TGCGCCAGCAGCTTTGCTAGCGGGACCCCGAACACCGGGGAGCTGTTTTTT; CDR3: CASSFASGTPNTGELFF
size: -; D: -; V: TRBV5-6; length: 11; J: TRBJ2-7; DNA: TGTGCCAGCAGCCTGAGGGACGAGCAGTACTTC; CDR3: CASSLRDEQYF
size: -; D: -; V: TRBV9; length: 14; J: TRBJ2-3; DNA: TGTGCCAGCAGCGTAAGTGGAGAGAGTGATACGCAGTATTTT; CDR3: CASSVSGESDTQYF
size: -; D: TRBD2; V: TRBV2; length: 18; J: TRBJ2-6; DNA: TGTGCCAGCAGTGAGGGGACTAGCTGGAGCTCTGGGGCCAACGTCCTGACTTTC; CDR3: CASSEGTSWSSGANVLTF
size: -; D: TRBD2; V: TRBV19; length: 15; J: TRBJ2-7; DNA: TGTGCCAGTAGTATGGGGAGCGGGGGCGGCGACGAGCAGTACTTC; CDR3: CASSMGSGGGDEQYF
size: -; D: -; V: TRBV5-8; length: 12; J: TRBJ1-2; DNA: TGTGCCAGCAGCTGGGGCACCTATGGCTACACCTTC; CDR3: CASSWGTYGYTF
size: -; D: -; V: TRBV27; length: 13; J: TRBJ1-1; DNA: TGTGCCAGCAGTTGGGGGGGGAACACTGAAGCTTTCTTT; CDR3: CASSWGGNTEAFF
size: -; D: -; V: TRBV30; length: 15; J: TRBJ1-2; DNA: TGTGCCTGGAGCTTTGACAGGCCGTACATTGATGGCTACACCTTC; CDR3: CAWSFDRPYIDGYTF
size: -; D: -; V: TRBV16; length: 14; J: TRBJ2-5; DNA: TGTGCCAGCAGCCAATCAACTAACCTGGAGACCCAGTACTTC; CDR3: CASSQSTNLETQYF
size: -; D: TRBD1; V: TRBV7-9; length: 15; J: TRBJ1-5; DNA: TGTGCCAGCAGCTCGACAGGGCTCGGCAATCAGCCCCAGCATTTT; CDR3: CASSSTGLGNQPQHF
size: -; D: TRBD1; V: TRBV28; length: 17; J: TRBJ1-5; DNA: TGTGCCAGCACCCGAAGGATCGGACAGGGGGTGAGGCAGCCCCAGCATTTT; CDR3: CASTRRIGQGVRQPQHF
size: -; D: -; V: TRBV7-2; length: 15; J: TRBJ1-1; DNA: TGTGCCAGCAGCTTCGATGGGTTACGGGCCCCTGAAGCTTTCTTT; CDR3: CASSFDGLRAPEAFF
size: -; D: -; V: TRBV30; length: 11; J: TRBJ1-2; DNA: TGTGCCTGCTCCTGGGGGCATGGCTACACCTTC; CDR3: CACSWGHGYTF
size: -; D: -; V: TRBV19; length: 13; J: TRBJ1-1; DNA: TGTGCCAGCAACGTCGGGGTGAACACTGAAGCTTTCTTT; CDR3: CASNVGVNTEAFF
size: -; D: TRBD2; V: TRBV13; length: 14; J: TRBJ2-7; DNA: TGTGCCAGCAGCTTGGGTCTAGCGGTCTACGAGCAGTACTTC; CDR3: CASSLGLAVYEQYF
size: -; D: TRBD1; V: TRBV4-1; length: 16; J: TRBJ1-2; DNA: TGCGCCAGCAGCCAAGGACAGGGACTGTTGGGCTATGGCTACACCTTC; CDR3: CASSQGQGLLGYGYTF
size: -; D: -; V: TRBV27; length: 14; J: TRBJ2-7; DNA: TGTGCCAGCAGTTTGGGCTCGGGGGAGAACGAGCAGTACTTC; CDR3: CASSLGSGENEQYF
size: -; D: -; V: TRBV9; length: 18; J: TRBJ1-1; DNA: TGTGCCAGCAGCGTAGGAGGAACAGGATGGGCCCCGAACACTGAAGCTTTCTTT; CDR3: CASSVGGTGWAPNTEAFF
size: -; D: TRBD2; V: TRBV4-2; length: 17; J: TRBJ2-7; DNA: TGTGCCAGCAGCCTCCGAGCTAGCGGGACGTCCTCCTACGAGCAGTACTTC; CDR3: CASSLRASGTSSYEQYF
size: -; D: -; V: TRBV9; length: 15; J: TRBJ1-2; DNA: TGTGCCAGCAGCGGAGGACAATTTCCGAACTATGGCTACACCTTC; CDR3: CASSGGQFPNYGYTF
size: -; D: TRBD1; V: TRBV6-1; length: 15; J: TRBJ2-1; DNA: TGTGCCAGCAGTGAACCTCTACAGGGGTCGGGTGAGCAGTTCTTC; CDR3: CASSEPLQGSGEQFF
size: -; D: -; V: TRBV18; length: 14; J: TRBJ2-7; DNA: TGTGCCAGCTCCCTCAGTTTCCCCGACTACGAGCAGTACTTC; CDR3: CASSLSFPDYEQYF
size: few; D: -; V: TRBV6-1; length: 15; J: TRBJ2-7; DNA: TGTGCCAGCAGTGAATGGGGGGCAGGGGGGAACGAGCAGTACTTC; CDR3: CASSEWGAGGNEQYF
size: -; D: TRBD2; V: TRBV7-9; length: 16; J: TRBJ2-1; DNA: TGTGCCAGCAGCTTAAGAGGGACTAGCGGTAACAATGAGCAGTTCTTC; CDR3: CASSLRGTSGNNEQFF
size: few; D: TRBD2; V: TRBV30; length: 15; J: TRBJ2-3; DNA: TGTGCCTGGAGTGTAGCGGGAGATGAAACAGATACGCAGTATTTT; CDR3: CAWSVAGDETDTQYF
size: -; D: -; V: TRBV6-1; length: 16; J: TRBJ1-1; DNA: TGTGCCAGCAGTGTAACAGGTTCACGAATGAACACTGAAGCTTTCTTT; CDR3: CASSVTGSRMNTEAFF
size: -; D: TRBD2; V: TRBV7-2; length: 16; J: TRBJ2-3; DNA: TGTGCCAGCAGCCTAGGACTAGCGCGTAGCACAGATACGCAGTATTTT; CDR3: CASSLGLARSTDTQYF
size: -; D: -; V: TRBV7-2; length: 14; J: TRBJ2-1; DNA: TGTGCCAGCAGCCTACAGGGATCCTACAATGAGCAGTTCTTC; CDR3: CASSLQGSYNEQFF
size: -; D: -; V: TRBV2; length: 17; J: TRBJ1-5; DNA: TGTACCAGCAGTCAGCCATTTGGCGGGGATAGCAATCAGCCCCAGCATTTT; CDR3: CTSSQPFGGDSNQPQHF
size: -; D: -; V: TRBV11-3; length: 13; J: TRBJ2-7; DNA: TGTGCCAGCTCCGAGGGACTTTCCTACGAGCAGTACTTC; CDR3: CASSEGLSYEQYF
size: -; D: -; V: TRBV7-9; length: 13; J: TRBJ1-2; DNA: TGTGCCAGCAGCCCAGGGTTAGACTATGGCTACACCTTC; CDR3: CASSPGLDYGYTF
size: once; D: -; V: TRBV9; length: 11; J: TRBJ2-1; DNA: TGTGCCAGCGGAGGGTACAATGAGCAGTTCTTC; CDR3: CASGGYNEQFF
size: once; D: -; V: TRBV2; length: 13; J: TRBJ1-1; DNA: TGTGCCAGCAGTAAAGGGGAAGAAACTGAAGCTTTCTTT; CDR3: CASSKGEETEAFF
size: once; D: -; V: TRBV11-2; length: 10; J: TRBJ2-5; DNA: TGTGCCAGCAGAGGAGAGACCCAGTACTTC; CDR3: CASRGETQYF
size: -; D: -; V: TRBV11-2; length: 15; J: TRBJ2-7; DNA: TGTGCCAGCAGCCCGACAAGCGGGTGGGGACGCGAGCAGTACTTC; CDR3: CASSPTSGWGREQYF
size: -; D: -; V: TRBV28; length: 13; J: TRBJ1-1; DNA: TGTGCCAGCAGTTGGCTGCGGACCACTGAAGCTTTCTTT; CDR3: CASSWLRTTEAFF
size: once; D: TRBD2; V: TRBV7-3; length: 15; J: TRBJ2-3; DNA: TGTGCCAGCAGCCCCAGCGGGGCTAGCACAGATACGCAGTATTTT; CDR3: CASSPSGASTDTQYF
size: -; D: -; V: TRBV9; length: 13; J: TRBJ2-2; DNA: TGTGCCAGCAGCACCCGGGACGACGGGGAGCTGTTTTTT; CDR3: CASSTRDDGELFF
size: -; D: -; V: TRBV25-1; length: 13; J: TRBJ1-2; DNA: TGTGCCAGCAGTGCAGGGGTGAGGGCAGGCTACACCTTC; CDR3: CASSAGVRAGYTF
size: -; D: TRBD2; V: TRBV27; length: 16; J: TRBJ2-2; DNA: TGTGCCAGCAGTTTCCTAGCGGGCTTGAACACCGGGGAGCTGTTTTTT; CDR3: CASSFLAGLNTGELFF
size: -; D: -; V: TRBV28; length: 14; J: TRBJ2-7; DNA: TGTGCCAGCAGTTTATATGCAAAGGAAGGTGAGCAGTACTTC; CDR3: CASSLYAKEGEQYF
size: -; D: -; V: TRBV2; length: 13; J: TRBJ1-4; DNA: TGTGCCAGCGCAGGGAGATGGAATGAAAAACTGTTTTTT; CDR3: CASAGRWNEKLFF
size: -; D: -; V: TRBV30; length: 12; J: TRBJ1-4; DNA: TGTGCCTGGGACACCCGTAATGAAAAACTGTTTTTT; CDR3: CAWDTRNEKLFF
size: -; D: -; V: TRBV2; length: 17; J: TRBJ1-5; DNA: TGTGCCAGCAGGGGGCCAGGGACCAAAGAGGGCAATCAGCCCCAGCATTTT; CDR3: CASRGPGTKEGNQPQHF
size: -; D: TRBD2; V: TRBV5-1; length: 14; J: TRBJ2-2; DNA: TGCGCCAGCAGATCTAGCGGGACGGGCGGGGAGCTGTTTTTT; CDR3: CASRSSGTGGELFF
size: -; D: TRBD2; V: TRBV9; length: 14; J: TRBJ2-1; DNA: TGTGCCAGCAGCCCTAGCGGGAGAGTCGATGAGCAGTTCTTC; CDR3: CASSPSGRVDEQFF